The 3 T cell receptor beta chains given below trace back to one sample, sequenced in a study of shared clonotypes between healthy human individuals. Clones were sequenced by immunoSEQ multiplex PCR, and TCRdb holds only the in-frame ones, with some missing. The sample lists around 510,000 clones; about 80% were seen once. Sequencing used PBMCs. Receptors originate from a woman in her thirties or forties in good health. Some clones in this sample may be carry-over from other donors' samples.

This clone was observed once. The rearrangement links TRBV4-2 to TRBJ2-2, with unresolved D. The CDR3 totals 15 residues. V was shortened by 4 bases and J by 6 bases, with 15 bases between the two germline ends. Germline loops: CDR1 LGHNA, CDR2 YNFKEQ. CDR3 sequence: CASSRLQRSPGELFF. Here the CDR3 DNA reads TGTGCCAGCAGCCGCCTCCAAAGAAGTCCCGGGGAGCTGTTTTTT.

Remarks on this clone: Germline is not matched at one junction end, which may reflect a read error. The CDR3 protein is CSGEVGTGELFF. The CDR3 DNA reads TGCAGCGGTGAAGTCGGCACCGGGGAGCTGTTTTTT. The chain is built from TRBV29-1 and TRBJ2-2, with D hard to call. This CDR3 contains 12 residues. The V gene's germline CDR1 is SQVTM and CDR2 ANQGSEA.

The table lists this clone with many counts. This chain connects TRBV6-1 to TRBJ2-5, with D possibly being TRBD1 (5 bases). Germline CDR1 MNHNS, CDR2 SASEGT. V was shortened by 8 bases and J by 5 bases, with 15 bases between the two germline ends. The CDR3 covers 13 residues. The DNA of the CDR3 is TGTGCCAGCGGAAGACAGCTGGGGGAGACCCAGTACTTC. Translating it yields CASGRQLGETQYF.